The clone carrying this T cell receptor (beta chain) was observed a handful of times. This sample stems from a study of blood T cell repertoires in COVID-19. This CDR3 has 16 amino acids. Germline loops: CDR1 SGHNT, CDR2 YENEEA. V shed 5 bases and J shed 4 bases, with 21 bases lying between them. The assay was immunoSEQ multiplex PCR, and TCRdb's table has in-frame clones only and misses some. Among approximately 81,000 clones listed, more than 85% were seen once. The chain links TRBV11-3 to TRBJ2-7; tentative D call: TRBD2 (5 bases). Source material: PBMCs or T cells enriched from blood (not recorded which). The TCR originated in a woman between 50 and 59 years old with acute COVID-19. CDR3: CASSHPEGGGGYEQYF. The CDR3, as DNA: TGTGCCAGCAGCCACCCCGAGGGCGGAGGTGGGTACGAGCAGTACTTC.